This T cell receptor beta chain was sequenced during a study of T cell changes during pregnancy in multiple sclerosis. V was clipped by 6 bases and J by 4 bases; unmatched bases: 3. This CDR3 is 15 amino acids long. Germline V CDR1 and CDR2: MDHEN, SYDVKM. Repertoires were generated with immunoSEQ multiplex PCR, while TCRdb's copy carries only in-frame clones and drops some. The sample shows 56,000 or so clones, 85% to 95% of them seen only once. This sequence joins TRBV28 and TRBJ2-1, with 13 bases aligning to TRBD2. The material was CD4+ T cells from peripheral blood mononuclear cells, obtained in the third trimester of pregnancy. This receptor was identified in a female donor with multiple sclerosis, enrolled in a pregnancy study. The CDR3 coding sequence is TGTGCCAGCAGCCTGGGACTAGCGGGGTACAATGAGCAGTTCTTC. Protein product: CASSLGLAGYNEQFF.